This paragraph reports one T cell receptor (beta chain). This entry is derived from a study of blood T cell repertoires in COVID-19. Trimming stripped 5 bases from V and 7 bases from J, with 21 bases between. The germline V gene encodes CDR1 LNHNV and CDR2 YYDKDF (reference sequence). This CDR3 is built from 16 residues. Per the original data handling: Amplification with reference gene primers provided the estimates of nucleated cell counts. Method: immunoSEQ multiplex PCR; TCRdb's copy keeps in-frame clones and lacks some. V, J and clone size are those of that table, while D and trimming were read from the DNA. The table has 250,000 or so clones, 89% seen once.

This clonotype was sampled from a woman aged 40 to 50 who had recovered from COVID-19. J is TRBJ2-1 and V is TRBV15, with a tentative D call TRBD2 (6 bases). Sequenced sample: peripheral blood. CDR3 DNA sequence: TGTGCCACCAGCCTGGCGGGACCAGCGACGGCAAATGAGCAGTTCTTC. Its protein product is CATSLAGPATANEQFF.